This TCR beta chain was obtained from a study of T-cell reconstitution after alpha-beta-depleted transplantation in children. The germline V gene encodes CDR1 ENHRY and CDR2 SYGVKD. The V and J ends lost 2 bases and 1 base, in that order; junction bases with no gene match: 2. The CDR3 runs 15 residues. This clonotype came up many times. Its antigen is currently unknown. Findings and limits, study-wide: Counts and diversity of T cells one year after transplant came mostly from newly produced T cells. Reportedly, only several hundred clones from non-depleted graft cells drove alpha-beta T-cell counts at about two months. High day-60 TCRbeta diversity in some patients came from surviving recipient T cells and thymic progenitors.

Preparing the TCRbeta library involved the use of unique molecular identifiers. TCRdb re-called the PCR reads through MiXCR, storing one row per CDR3 protein. Here the sample spans some 50,000 distinct CDR3 sequences, about a tenth being singletons. This material consisted of PBMCs, mostly from graft donor cells, taken 60 days after TCRalphabeta/CD19-depleted stem cell transplant. The source is a male patient aged 2 to 10 who had a stem cell transplant for chronic granulomatous disease, so the T cells may come from the graft donor. The chain combines TRBV10-3 with TRBJ2-3; TRBD2 aligns across 8 bases. CDR3 region: CAISEAGLGTDTQYF. The CDR3 bases are TGTGCCATCAGTGAGGCGGGACTAGGCACAGATACGCAGTATTTT.